Detailed here is one T cell receptor beta chain. Grouping used clinical history reported by participants in a survey and questionnaire. What the recovered Cohort 3 donors had was two negative PCRs, clearance, or symptom resolution. Method: immunoSEQ multiplex PCR; TCRdb's copy keeps in-frame clones and lacks some. Among about 200,000 clones, roughly four fifths were seen once, and the ten largest hold about 15%. The source of the sample is a study of blood T cell repertoires in COVID-19. The CDR3 is 15 residues long. Germline-derived CDR1 and CDR2 are GTSNPN and SVGIG (reference sequence). V lost 1 base and J 3 bases, leaving 15 bases between the germline ends.

The chain combines TRBV30 with TRBJ1-1; D may be TRBD1 (5 bases). The sample was PBMCs or T cells enriched from blood (not recorded which). This receptor was taken from a middle-aged man who had recovered from COVID-19. The CDR3 is CAWSASTSGDTEAFF. In DNA, the CDR3 is TGTGCCTGGAGTGCTAGTACGTCGGGGGACACTGAAGCTTTCTTT. Together with reference TRBV30 and TRBJ1-1, the CDR3 gives the full variable domain: SQTIHQWPATLVQPVGSPLSLECTVEGTSNPNLYWYRQAAGRGLQLLFYSVGIGQISSEVPQNLSASRPQDRQFILSSKKLLLSDSGFYLCAWSASTSGDTEAFFGQGTRLTVV.